Shown below are 19 T cell receptor beta chains from a single sample sequenced in a study of T-cell reconstitution after alpha-beta-depleted transplantation in children. Researchers prepared the TCRbeta library using unique molecular identifiers, the study reports. MiXCR, run by TCRdb on the PCR reads, gives a single entry per CDR3 protein. The sample holds about 440,000 distinct CDR3 sequences; 43% are singletons and the top ten take around a quarter. Sequenced here: PBMCs, sampled before TCRalphabeta/CD19-depleted stem cell transplant. The receptors derive from a girl aged 2-10 years with aplastic anemia, due to receive a stem cell transplant.

The V and J genes are TRBV30 and TRBJ1-1; D remains ambiguous. Germline V gene data show CDR1 as GTSNPN and CDR2 as SVGIG (reference sequence). Trimming removed 0 bases at V and 1 base at J, with 6 bases between. The CDR3 runs to 13 residues. Here the CDR3 reads CAWSVAGNTEAFF. The DNA of the CDR3 is TGTGCCTGGAGTGTAGCCGGGAACACTGAAGCTTTCTTT.

This clonotype was detected only a few times. This chain uses TRBV4-1 with TRBJ1-1; D is undetermined. The CDR3 loop spans 14 amino acids. V was cut by 0 bases and J by 1 base, with 6 bases left in between. Per germline, CDR1 MGHRA and CDR2 YSYEKL. The CDR3 nucleotides are TGCGCCAGCAGCCAAGATCGAGGGAACACTGAAGCTTTCTTT. It is translated as CASSQDRGNTEAFF.

There are many counts of this clonotype. The rearrangement joins TRBV19 to TRBJ1-5, with D tentatively TRBD1 (5 bases). The germline V gene encodes CDR1 LNHDA and CDR2 SQIVND (reference sequence). V was cut by 10 bases and J by 4 bases, with 23 bases left in between. The CDR3 loop spans 16 amino acids. Here the CDR3 reads CATRRGGSSRNQPQHF. In nucleotides, the CDR3 is TGTGCCACCCGTCGCGGGGGATCGTCGAGAAATCAGCCCCAGCATTTT. Looking up the rest from reference TRBV19 and TRBJ1-5 gives the full variable domain: DGGITQSPKYLFRKEGQNVTLSCEQNLNHDAMYWYRQDPGQGLRLIYYSQIVNDFQKGDIAEGYSVSREKKESFPLTVTSAQKNPTAFYLCATRRGGSSRNQPQHFGDGTRLSIL.

The rearrangement joins TRBV11-1 to TRBJ2-2; D possibly uses TRBD1 or TRBD2 (6 bases each). CDR1 SGHAT and CDR2 FQDESV come from the germline V gene (reference sequence). Between the trimmed V and J ends, which lost 7 bases and 1 base, there was a span of 28 bases. CDR3 length: 20 amino acids. CDR3 DNA sequence: TGTGCCAGCACCCTCCCGACTAGGGACATTGGCCGTAAGAACACCGGGGAGCTGTTTTTT. Translation: CASTLPTRDIGRKNTGELFF.

This chain links TRBV7-7 with TRBJ2-1, with D unclear. Germline CDR1 SSHAT, CDR2 FNYEAQ (reference sequence). V lost 1 base and J 5 bases, leaving 9 bases between the germline ends. The CDR3 contains 14 residues. In nucleotides, the CDR3 is TGTGCCAGCAGCTTAGATGCAGCGAACAATGAGCAGTTCTTC. Translation: CASSLDAANNEQFF.

This chain joins TRBV15 and TRBJ2-2; 12 bases are a match to TRBD2. Per germline, CDR1 LNHNV and CDR2 YYDKDF (reference sequence). The length of the CDR3 is 18 residues. With V trimmed by 2 bases and J by 2 bases, 6 bases remained unmatched. The DNA for the CDR3 is TGTGCCACCAGCAGATCACTACTAGCGGGAGGCAACACCGGGGAGCTGTTTTTT. Translation gives CATSRSLLAGGNTGELFF.

As to this clonotype: One junction end disagrees with the germline gene, perhaps due to a read error. V gene TRBV27 combines with J gene TRBJ1-6, with a possible D match to TRBD1 (6 bases). The CDR3 is 16 amino acids. Germline V CDR1 and CDR2: MNHEY, SMNVEV (reference sequence). The CDR3 here is CASCLDRPPVNSPLHF. In DNA form, the CDR3 reads TGTGCCAGCTGTTTGGACAGACCCCCGGTCAATTCACCCCTCCACTTT.

This clonotype was observed many times. The chain has TRBV7-2 and TRBJ2-2, with 7 bases identical to TRBD2. The germline CDR1 and CDR2 sequences are SGHTA and FQGNSA. This CDR3 has 16 amino acids. The V segment lost 3 bases and the J segment 1 base; nucleotides outside the gene matches: 5. DNA for the CDR3: TGTGCCAGCAGCTTGCTAGCGGCCGGGAACACCGGGGAGCTGTTTTTT. Protein sequence: CASSLLAAGNTGELFF.

This clonotype was observed many times. The genes are TRBV12-3 or TRBV12-4 and TRBJ2-5; D tentatively fits TRBD1 or TRBD2 (6 bases each). The CDR3 totals 13 residues. Between the trimmed V and J ends, which lost 2 bases and 5 bases, there was a span of 9 bases. CDR3 DNA sequence: TGTGCCAGCAGTTTATGGAGGGGGGAGACCCAGTACTTC. Translating gives CASSLWRGETQYF.

CDR3 sequence reads: CASSLDVLEESNEQFF. CDR3 sequence (DNA): TGTGCCAGCAGCTTAGACGTCTTAGAGGAGAGCAATGAGCAGTTCTTC. The chain uses TRBV11-3 and TRBJ2-1; D is undetermined. This CDR3 spans 16 amino acids. With 0 bases removed from V and 6 bases from J, the gap between germline ends came to 15 bases. Germline CDR1 and CDR2: SGHNT and YENEEA.

The V gene is TRBV20-1, the J gene TRBJ2-1, with 9 bases lining up with TRBD2. V lost 0 bases to trimming and J lost 4 bases; unmatched junction nucleotides: 7. The CDR3 covers 16 residues. The germline gives CDR1 DFQATT, CDR2 SNEGSKA (reference sequence). The CDR3 loop reads CSARDRASGEYNEQFF. The CDR3 DNA reads as TGCAGTGCTAGAGATCGTGCTAGCGGGGAATACAATGAGCAGTTCTTC.

A word on this clonotype: One junction end disagrees with the germline gene, perhaps due to a read error. V and J are TRBV19 and TRBJ2-1, with TRBD1 as a possible D gene (6 bases). The CDR3 has 15 amino acids. Per the germline V gene, CDR1 is LNHDA and CDR2 is SQIVND (reference sequence). The CDR3 DNA reads as TGTGCCAGTAGTATAGGACAGGAGACCTACAATGCGCAGTTCTTC. It codes for CASSIGQETYNAQFF.

The chain employs TRBV5-1 and TRBJ2-7; 7 nucleotides align to TRBD1. The CDR3 covers 16 residues. The V gene's germline CDR1 is SGHRS and CDR2 YFSETQ. V shed 8 bases, J shed 2 bases, and the junction held 16 bases outside the gene matches. Here the CDR3 DNA reads TGCGCCAGTAGCCGGGACAGAAAAAGACCAACCTACGAGCAGTACTTC. Translation gives CASSRDRKRPTYEQYF.

The sample holds many counts of this clonotype. V usage is TRBV20-1 and J usage is TRBJ2-5; 7 positions match TRBD1. This CDR3 has 14 residues. With 2 bases clipped from V and 3 bases from J, the junction kept 6 bases outside the gene matches. Germline CDR1 is DFQATT and CDR2 is SNEGSKA (reference sequence). The CDR3 DNA follows: TGCAGTGCTAGATTGGACAGGCGGGAAGAGACCCAGTACTTC. Its protein is CSARLDRREETQYF.

The chain couples TRBV5-6 to TRBJ1-6; maybe TRBD1 (5 bases). The V gene's germline CDR1 is SGHDT and CDR2 YYEEEE. Trimming shortened V by 3 bases and J by 14 bases, and 15 bases separated the two germline ends. This CDR3 contains 13 residues. CDR3 protein: CASSCRDCVTLHF. CDR3 in DNA: TGTGCCAGCAGCTGCAGGGATTGCGTCACCCTCCACTTT.

CDR3 in amino acids: CASSMIAGRYNEQFF. The CDR3 DNA reads TGTGCCAGTAGTATGATAGCGGGCCGGTACAATGAGCAGTTCTTC. The gene calls are TRBV19 and TRBJ2-1; 7 bases align to TRBD2. The CDR3 has 15 amino acids. Germline V lookup: CDR1 LNHDA, CDR2 SQIVND (reference sequence). The trim removed 3 bases at V and 4 bases at J, leaving 6 bases unmatched.

This clonotype was seen at least ten times. The chain combines TRBV7-2 with TRBJ1-4; a weak D match, TRBD1 (5 bases). The CDR3 consists of 16 residues. With 2 bases removed from V and 4 bases from J, the gap between germline ends came to 14 bases. Germline-derived CDR1 and CDR2 are SGHTA and FQGNSA. CDR3 region: CASSLNAGLGNEKLFF. The CDR3, as DNA: TGTGCCAGCAGCTTAAACGCGGGGCTGGGTAATGAAAAACTGTTTTTT. The full variable domain, in which reference TRBV7-2 and TRBJ1-4 provide the parts outside the CDR3, is GAGVSQSPSNKVTEKGKDVELRCDPISGHTALYWYRQSLGQGLEFLIYFQGNSAPDKSGLPSDRFSAERTGGSVSTLTIQRTQQEDSAVYLCASSLNAGLGNEKLFFGSGTQLSVL.

This clonotype was detected ten times or more. V is TRBV11-2 and J is TRBJ2-7, with 8 nucleotides matching TRBD1. This CDR3 spans 13 amino acids. The trim removed 4 bases at V and 13 bases at J, leaving 12 bases unmatched. Germline values: CDR1 SGHAT, CDR2 FQNNGV. The CDR3 is CASSSNRDRRSYF. The DNA of the CDR3 is TGTGCCAGCAGCTCGAACCGGGACAGGAGGTCTTACTTC.

This chain connects TRBV7-9 to TRBJ1-2; D is unresolved. Germline V gene lookup returns CDR1 SEHNR and CDR2 FQNEAQ (reference sequence). CDR3 length: 13 residues. The V gene lost 0 bases and the J gene lost 8 bases, with 10 bases spanning the gap. The CDR3 is CASSLAITLGYTF. CDR3 in DNA: TGTGCCAGCAGCTTAGCGATTACATTGGGCTACACCTTC.